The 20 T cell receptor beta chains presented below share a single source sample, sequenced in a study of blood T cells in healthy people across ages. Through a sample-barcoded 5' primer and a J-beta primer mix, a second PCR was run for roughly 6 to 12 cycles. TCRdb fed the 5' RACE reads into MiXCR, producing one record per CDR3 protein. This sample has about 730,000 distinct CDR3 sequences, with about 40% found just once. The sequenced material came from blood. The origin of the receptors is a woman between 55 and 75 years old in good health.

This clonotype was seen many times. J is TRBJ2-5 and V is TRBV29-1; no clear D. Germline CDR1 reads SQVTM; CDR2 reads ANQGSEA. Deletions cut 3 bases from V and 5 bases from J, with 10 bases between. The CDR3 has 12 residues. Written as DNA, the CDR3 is TGCAGCGTTGACCTCGAAGGGGAGACCCAGTACTTC. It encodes CSVDLEGETQYF.

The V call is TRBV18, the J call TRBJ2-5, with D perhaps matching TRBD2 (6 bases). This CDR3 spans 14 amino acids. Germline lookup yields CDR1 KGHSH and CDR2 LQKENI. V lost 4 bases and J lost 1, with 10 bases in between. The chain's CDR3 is CASSLQGGQETQYF. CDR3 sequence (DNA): TGTGCCAGCTCACTCCAGGGAGGCCAAGAGACCCAGTACTTC.

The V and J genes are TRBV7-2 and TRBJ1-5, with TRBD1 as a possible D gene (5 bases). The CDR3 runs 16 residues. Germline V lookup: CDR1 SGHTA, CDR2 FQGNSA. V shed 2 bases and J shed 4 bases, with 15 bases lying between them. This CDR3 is CASSLSTGEGNQPQHF. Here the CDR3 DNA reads TGTGCCAGCAGCTTATCCACGGGAGAGGGGAATCAGCCCCAGCATTTT.

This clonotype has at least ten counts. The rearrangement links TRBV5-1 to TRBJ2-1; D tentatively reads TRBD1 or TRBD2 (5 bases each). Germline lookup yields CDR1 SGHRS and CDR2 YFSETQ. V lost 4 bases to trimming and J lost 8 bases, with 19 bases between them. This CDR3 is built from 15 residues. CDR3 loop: CASSEAGTLYHEQFF. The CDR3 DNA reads TGCGCCAGCAGCGAGGCCGGGACCCTTTATCATGAGCAGTTCTTC. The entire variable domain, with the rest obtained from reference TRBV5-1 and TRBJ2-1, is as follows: KAGVTQTPRYLIKTRGQQVTLSCSPISGHRSVSWYQQTPGQGLQFLFEYFSETQRNKGNFPGRFSGRQFSNSRSEMNVSTLELGDSALYLCASSEAGTLYHEQFFGPGTRLTVL.

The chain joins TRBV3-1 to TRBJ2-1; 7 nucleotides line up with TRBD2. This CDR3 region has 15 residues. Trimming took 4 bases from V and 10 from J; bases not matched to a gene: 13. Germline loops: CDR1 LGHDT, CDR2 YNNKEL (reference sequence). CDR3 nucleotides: TGTGCCAGCAGCCGAGGGACTAATCAAGCGTACGAGCAGTTCTTC. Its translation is CASSRGTNQAYEQFF.

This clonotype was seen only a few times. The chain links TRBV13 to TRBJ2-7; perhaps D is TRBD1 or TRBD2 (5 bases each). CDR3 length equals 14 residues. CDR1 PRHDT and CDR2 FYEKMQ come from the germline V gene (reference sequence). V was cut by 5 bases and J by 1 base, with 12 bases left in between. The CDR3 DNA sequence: TGTGCCAGCAGCCCTCGGGACGATTCCTACGAGCAGTACTTC. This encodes CASSPRDDSYEQYF.

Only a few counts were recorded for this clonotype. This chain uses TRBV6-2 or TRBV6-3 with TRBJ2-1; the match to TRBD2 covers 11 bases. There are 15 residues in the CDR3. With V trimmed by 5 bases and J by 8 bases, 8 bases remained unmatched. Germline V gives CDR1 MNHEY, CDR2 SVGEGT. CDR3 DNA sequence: TGTGCCAGCAGTAAAGCCCTAGCGGGAGGCCATGAGCAGTTCTTC. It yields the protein CASSKALAGGHEQFF.

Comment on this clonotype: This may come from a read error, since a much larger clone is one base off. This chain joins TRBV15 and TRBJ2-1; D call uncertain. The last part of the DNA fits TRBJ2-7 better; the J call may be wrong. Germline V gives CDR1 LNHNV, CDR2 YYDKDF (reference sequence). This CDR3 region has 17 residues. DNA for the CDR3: TGTGCCACCAGCAGAGATGAGGAGAAGAGCTCCTACAATGAGCAGTACTTC. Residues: CATSRDEEKSSYNEQYF.

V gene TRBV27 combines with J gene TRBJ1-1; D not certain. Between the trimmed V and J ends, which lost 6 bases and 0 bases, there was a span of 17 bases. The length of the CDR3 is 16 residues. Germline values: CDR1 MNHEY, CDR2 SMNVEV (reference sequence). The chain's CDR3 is CASSRKASSMNTEAFF. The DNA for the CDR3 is TGTGCCAGCAGCCGGAAGGCGTCCAGCATGAACACTGAAGCTTTCTTT.

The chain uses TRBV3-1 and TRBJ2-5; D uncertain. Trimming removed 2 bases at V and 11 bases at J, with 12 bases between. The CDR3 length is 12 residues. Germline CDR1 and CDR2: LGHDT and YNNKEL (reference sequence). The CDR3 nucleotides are TGTGCCAGCAGCCAATCAAGGGAAAAGCAGTACTTC. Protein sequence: CASSQSREKQYF.

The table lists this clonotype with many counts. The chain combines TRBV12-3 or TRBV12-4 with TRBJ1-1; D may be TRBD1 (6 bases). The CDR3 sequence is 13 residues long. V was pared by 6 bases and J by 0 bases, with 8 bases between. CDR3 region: CASSRGLNTEAFF. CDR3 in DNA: TGTGCCAGCAGCCGGGGGCTGAACACTGAAGCTTTCTTT.

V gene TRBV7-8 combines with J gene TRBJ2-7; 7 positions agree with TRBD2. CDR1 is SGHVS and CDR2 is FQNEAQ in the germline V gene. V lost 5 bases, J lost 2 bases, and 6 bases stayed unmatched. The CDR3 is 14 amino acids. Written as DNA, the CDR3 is TGTGCCAGCAGCATCTACGGGGGGACCTACGAGCAGTACTTC. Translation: CASSIYGGTYEQYF.

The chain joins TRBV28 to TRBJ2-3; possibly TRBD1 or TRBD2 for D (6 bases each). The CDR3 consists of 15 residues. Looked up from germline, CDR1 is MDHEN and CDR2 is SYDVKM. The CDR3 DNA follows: TGTGCTAGCGACTCACCGGAGGGGGTCCCAGATACGCAGTATTTT. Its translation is CASDSPEGVPDTQYF.

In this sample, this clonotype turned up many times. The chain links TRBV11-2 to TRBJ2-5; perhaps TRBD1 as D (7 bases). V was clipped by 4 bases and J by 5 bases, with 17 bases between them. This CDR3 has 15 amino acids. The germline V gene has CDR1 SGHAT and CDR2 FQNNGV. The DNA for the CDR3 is TGTGCCAGCAGCTCCACCCAACAGGGGAGGGAGACCCAGTACTTC. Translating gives CASSSTQQGRETQYF.

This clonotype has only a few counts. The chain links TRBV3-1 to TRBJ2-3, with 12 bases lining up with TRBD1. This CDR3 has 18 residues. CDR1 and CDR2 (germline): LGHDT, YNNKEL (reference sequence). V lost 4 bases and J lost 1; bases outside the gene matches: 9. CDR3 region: CASSLRDRGRGRTDTQYF. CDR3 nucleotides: TGTGCCAGCAGCCTCCGGGACAGGGGGCGCGGTCGCACAGATACGCAGTATTTT.

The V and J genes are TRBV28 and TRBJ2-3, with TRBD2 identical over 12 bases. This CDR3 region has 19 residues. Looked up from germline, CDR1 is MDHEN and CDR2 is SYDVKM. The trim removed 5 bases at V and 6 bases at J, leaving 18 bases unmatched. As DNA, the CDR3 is TGTGCCAGCAGTACCGGACTAGCGGGACGGATAATTACTATGGATACGCAGTATTTT. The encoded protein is CASSTGLAGRIITMDTQYF.

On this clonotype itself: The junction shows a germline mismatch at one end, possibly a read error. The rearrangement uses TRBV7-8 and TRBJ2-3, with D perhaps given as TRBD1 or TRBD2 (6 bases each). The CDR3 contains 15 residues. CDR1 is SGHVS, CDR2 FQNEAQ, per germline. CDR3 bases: TGTGCCAGCAGCTTAGTAGGGGGGACCGGAGATACGCCGTATTTT. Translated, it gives CASSLVGGTGDTPYF.

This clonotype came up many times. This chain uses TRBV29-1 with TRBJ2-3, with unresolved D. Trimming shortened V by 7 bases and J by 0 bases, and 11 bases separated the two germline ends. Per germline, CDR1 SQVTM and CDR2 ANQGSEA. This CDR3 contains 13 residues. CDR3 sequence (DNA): TGCAGCGCCGCGCCCGGGAGCACAGATACGCAGTATTTT. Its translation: CSAAPGSTDTQYF.

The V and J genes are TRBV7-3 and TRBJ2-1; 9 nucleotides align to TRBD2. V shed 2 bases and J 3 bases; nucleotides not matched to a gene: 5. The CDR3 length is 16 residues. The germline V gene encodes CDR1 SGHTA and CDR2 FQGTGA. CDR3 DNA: TGTGCCAGCAGCTTAGATAGCGGGGGATACTACAATGAGCAGTTCTTC. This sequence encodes CASSLDSGGYYNEQFF.

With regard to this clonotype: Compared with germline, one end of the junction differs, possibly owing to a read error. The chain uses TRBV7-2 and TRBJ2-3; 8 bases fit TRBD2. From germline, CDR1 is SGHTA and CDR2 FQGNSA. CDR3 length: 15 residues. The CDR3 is CVSRTQRGSTDTQYF. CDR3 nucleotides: TGTGTCAGCAGGACCCAGCGGGGGAGCACAGATACGCAGTATTTT.